This T cell receptor (beta chain) was captured in a study of T cells expressing NK-cell markers. cDNA encoding TCR beta was synthesized via 5'RACE template switching incorporating UMIs. No DNA is given; TCRdb re-called the 5' RACE reads and lists each CDR3 protein once. The sample spans roughly 430,000 distinct CDR3 sequences; the ten largest clones claim under 7.5%. The CDR3 consists of 14 residues. Germline loops: CDR1 DFQATT, CDR2 SNEGSKA (reference sequence). The chain joins TRBV20-1 to TRBJ2-7; lacking DNA, the TRBD1 call made by TCRdb goes unchecked. Material for sequencing was blood T cells: a sorted CD56 or NKG2C T cell subset, CD4+ or CD8+ T cells, or bulk PBMC T cells (not recorded which). The sequence came from a woman aged 18 to 75 in good health. CDR3 in amino acids: CSARYRGRVYEQYF.